A single sample gave rise to the 23 T cell receptor beta chains below, sequenced in a study of cytomegalovirus exposure and HLA in healthy donors. The PCR used 60 Vbeta and 13 Jbeta primers. Produced via immunoSEQ multiplex PCR; TCRdb's table is partial and in-frame only. The table includes 100,000 to 150,000 clones, 70% to 85% detected once. What was sequenced was PBMCs. Receptors were obtained from a woman aged 50 to 60 in good health and CMV-seronegative.

The chain carries TRBV5-1 and TRBJ2-7, with 9 bases aligning to TRBD2. V lost 6 bases and J lost 2; bases outside the gene matches: 6. Germline CDR1 reads SGHRS; CDR2 reads YFSETQ. The CDR3 is 14 amino acids. The CDR3 protein is CASTTAGGPYEQYF. Written as DNA, the CDR3 is TGCGCCAGCACCACAGCGGGAGGCCCCTACGAGCAGTACTTC.

V gene TRBV7-9 combines with J gene TRBJ1-1; D is perhaps TRBD1 (6 bases). V dropped 5 bases and J dropped 4 bases, with 11 bases sitting between them. Germline lookup yields CDR1 SEHNR and CDR2 FQNEAQ (reference sequence). The CDR3 sequence is 13 residues long. CDR3 DNA: TGTGCCAGCAGCGAAAACAGGGTCACTGAAGCTTTCTTT. This encodes CASSENRVTEAFF.

The rearrangement joins TRBV6-4 to TRBJ1-2; D might be TRBD1 (5 bases). The CDR3 length is 14 residues. CDR1 and CDR2 (germline): MRHNA, SNTAGT. Trimming pared 7 bases from V and 7 bases from J, leaving 19 bases between. CDR3 amino acids: CASKEEWGESGYTF. The CDR3 nucleotides are TGTGCCAGCAAGGAAGAATGGGGCGAGAGTGGCTACACCTTC.

This rearrangement joins TRBV6-6 to TRBJ2-7; 10 bases match TRBD2. Germline trimming cut 7 bases from V and 0 bases from J; bases unmatched to any gene: 9. The CDR3 has 16 amino acids. Germline V gives CDR1 MNHNY, CDR2 SVGAGI (reference sequence). The CDR3 DNA reads TGTGCCAGCACCGAAGGTGGACTAGCGGTCTCCTACGAGCAGTACTTC. It codes for CASTEGGLAVSYEQYF.

With respect to this clone: A read error may produce the germline difference seen at one junction end. The chain is built from TRBV7-9 and TRBJ1-1, with D maybe TRBD1 (6 bases). Germline V lookup: CDR1 SEHNR, CDR2 FQNEAQ (reference sequence). CDR3 length equals 13 residues. This chain's CDR3 is CSSSITQGTEAFF. The CDR3 bases are TGTTCCAGCAGCATCACCCAGGGGACTGAAGCTTTCTTT.

The CDR3 DNA is TGCGCCAGCAGTCGAGACACAGGGCCTTTCTCTCTCGAGCAGTACTTC. It specifies CASSRDTGPFSLEQYF. V usage is TRBV5-1 and J usage is TRBJ2-7, with D possibly TRBD1 on 6 matching bases. Trimming removed 5 bases from V and 6 bases from J, with 24 bases in between. The length of the CDR3 is 16 residues. Germline values: CDR1 SGHRS, CDR2 YFSETQ.

The chain combines TRBV27 with TRBJ2-1, with 9 positions matching TRBD2. Germline V gene data show CDR1 as MNHEY and CDR2 as SMNVEV (reference sequence). Trimming at V came to 8 bases and at J to 2 bases, leaving 4 bases not matched to a gene. The CDR3 contains 14 residues. In DNA, the CDR3 is TGTGCCAGCTCCTTAGCGGGAGCCTACAATGAGCAGTTCTTC. Its protein product is CASSLAGAYNEQFF.

The V gene is TRBV2, the J gene TRBJ1-1, with 7 bases fitting TRBD1. Trimming took 5 bases from V and 4 from J; bases not matched to a gene: 4. CDR3 length: 13 amino acids. Per the germline V gene, CDR1 is SNHLY and CDR2 is FYNNEI. CDR3 sequence: CASSRRQGTEAFF. CDR3 in DNA: TGTGCCAGCAGTCGTCGACAGGGCACTGAAGCTTTCTTT.

The V call is TRBV30, the J call TRBJ1-4, with a possible D match to TRBD1 (5 bases). The CDR3 loop spans 12 amino acids. V gave up 4 bases and J gave up 11 bases, with 14 bases separating them. Germline values: CDR1 GTSNPN, CDR2 SVGIG (reference sequence). In nucleotides, the CDR3 is TGTGCCTGGAATCAGGGCGCTCAGAAACTGTTTTTT. Residues: CAWNQGAQKLFF.

The J gene is TRBJ2-1, the V gene TRBV19; 13 nucleotides align to TRBD2. Per germline, CDR1 LNHDA and CDR2 SQIVND (reference sequence). The CDR3 loop spans 16 amino acids. With V trimmed by 4 bases and J by 4 bases, 4 bases remained unmatched. CDR3 coding DNA: TGTGCCAGTAGTACCCGGACTAGCGGGAGATACAATGAGCAGTTCTTC. This translates into CASSTRTSGRYNEQFF.

The chain links TRBV7-9 to TRBJ2-7; TRBD2 agrees at 7 bases. The junction had 6 bases not matched to a gene; V was cut back by 2 bases and J by 5 bases. This CDR3 contains 14 residues. Germline V lookup: CDR1 SEHNR, CDR2 FQNEAQ (reference sequence). CDR3 protein: CASSLTAGRDEQYF. DNA of the CDR3: TGTGCCAGCAGCTTAACCGCAGGGAGGGACGAGCAGTACTTC.

The CDR3 reads CASSEQTGMNTEAFF. DNA of the CDR3: TGTGCCAGCAGTGAGCAGACAGGTATGAACACTGAAGCTTTCTTT. The chain joins TRBV6-1 to TRBJ1-1; weak D call: TRBD1 (6 bases). From germline, CDR1 is MNHNS and CDR2 SASEGT. Trimming took 3 bases from V and 0 from J, leaving 11 bases between them. The CDR3 length is 15 residues.

The chain links TRBV11-3 to TRBJ2-1; 12 positions match TRBD2. This CDR3 is 15 amino acids long. V dropped 5 bases and J dropped 6; count of bases not matched to a gene: 5. Germline V gene sequence: CDR1 SGHNT, CDR2 YENEEA. The CDR3: CASSQTSGSANEQFF. As DNA, the CDR3 is TGTGCCAGCAGCCAGACTAGCGGGAGCGCCAATGAGCAGTTCTTC.

Comment on this clone: One end of the junction is discordant with germline, which a read error may explain. Other DNA variants within this sample encode the same CDR3. The rearrangement uses TRBV6-5 and TRBJ2-2; 7 bases fit TRBD2. Germline loops: CDR1 MNHEY, CDR2 SVGAGI. The CDR3 is 15 residues long. The CDR3 sequence: CASKTERGHTGELFF. CDR3 DNA sequence: TGTGCCAGCAAGACCGAGCGGGGCCACACCGGGGAGTTGTTTTTT.

The V gene is TRBV28, the J gene TRBJ2-1, with D tentatively TRBD1 (5 bases). The V end was cut by 6 bases, the J end by 7 bases, with 13 bases between. This CDR3 has 13 amino acids. Germline lookup yields CDR1 MDHEN and CDR2 SYDVKM. CDR3 sequence (DNA): TGTGCCAGCAGGATGCAGGGTGCGAATGAGCAGTTCTTC. Amino acids: CASRMQGANEQFF.

V is TRBV9 and J is TRBJ2-3; TRBD2 aligns across 8 bases. CDR3 size: 16 residues. Trimming removed 0 bases from V and 1 base from J; junction bases left unmatched: 4. The germline V gene has CDR1 SGDLS and CDR2 YYNGEE. The CDR3 nucleotides read TGTGCCAGCAGCGTAGCCCTAGCGGGTCGCACAGATACGCAGTATTTT. Protein: CASSVALAGRTDTQYF.

For this clone: This same CDR3 is encoded by further DNA sequences in the sample. The V and J genes are TRBV5-1 and TRBJ1-4; weak D call: TRBD1 (6 bases). The CDR3 sequence is 16 residues long. The V end lost 3 bases, the J end lost 0 bases, and 12 bases lay between the germline ends. Looked up from germline, CDR1 is SGHRS and CDR2 is YFSETQ. The CDR3 protein is CASSSTGDATNEKLFF. The CDR3 DNA reads TGCGCCAGCAGCTCGACAGGAGATGCAACTAATGAAAAACTGTTTTTT.

The V and J genes are TRBV6-5 and TRBJ1-4; 8 bases map to TRBD1. J lost 11 bases, V lost 3 bases, and 8 bases had no gene match. This CDR3 has 14 residues. Per germline, CDR1 MNHEY and CDR2 SVGAGI. This CDR3 reads CASSYWTGKDKLFF. As DNA, the CDR3 is TGTGCCAGCAGTTATTGGACAGGGAAGGATAAACTGTTTTTT.

The V gene is TRBV6-1, the J gene TRBJ1-2; D is undetermined. V lost 6 bases, J lost 5 bases, and 13 bases lay in between. The CDR3 consists of 13 residues. Germline values: CDR1 MNHNS, CDR2 SASEGT. The CDR3 sequence is CASSATGIYGYTF. The CDR3 DNA reads TGTGCCAGCAGCGCGACCGGGATTTATGGCTACACCTTC.

About this clone itself: One end of the junction fails to match germline, which may point to a read error. This rearrangement joins TRBV7-9 to TRBJ2-7, with a weak D call TRBD2 (5 bases). This CDR3 region has 15 residues. Germline V CDR1 and CDR2: SEHNR, FQNEAQ (reference sequence). The CDR3: CSSSFSPGLAYEQYF. CDR3 nucleotides: TGTTCCAGCAGCTTTTCCCCGGGATTAGCCTACGAGCAGTACTTC.

The V and J genes are TRBV28 and TRBJ1-2, with D perhaps TRBD1 (5 bases). Germline V lookup: CDR1 MDHEN, CDR2 SYDVKM. Trimming removed 6 bases at V and 6 bases at J, with 14 bases between. The CDR3 consists of 13 residues. CDR3 nucleotides: TGTGCCAGCAGCCCCGGGGGTATTCATGGCTACACCTTC. Amino acid sequence: CASSPGGIHGYTF.

The gene calls are TRBV19 and TRBJ2-1; maybe TRBD2 (6 bases). CDR3 length: 16 residues. Germline V gives CDR1 LNHDA, CDR2 SQIVND (reference sequence). Between the trimmed V and J ends, which lost 2 bases and 7 bases, there was a span of 18 bases. CDR3 region: CASSIRWLAPMNEQFF. Here the CDR3 DNA reads TGTGCCAGTAGTATACGTTGGCTAGCGCCTATGAATGAGCAGTTCTTC.

This clone was detected only once. CDR3 nucleotides: TGTGCCAGCAGTACAGGGATACGGCCCTACGAGCAGTACTTC. Protein product: CASSTGIRPYEQYF. The rearrangement uses TRBV27 and TRBJ2-7; possibly TRBD1 for D (6 bases). The V gene's germline CDR1 is MNHEY and CDR2 SMNVEV (reference sequence). There are 14 residues in the CDR3. The V end was cut by 5 bases, the J end by 2 bases, with 13 bases between.